This T cell receptor beta chain was documented in a study of long-term antiretroviral therapy in people with HIV. Study conclusions and caveats: ART adherence was not documented, and neither viral resistance nor therapy changes had any data.

CDR3 length equals 16 residues. The junction had 3 bases not matched to a gene; V was cut back by 0 bases and J by 0 bases. Germline CDR1 reads SGHVS; CDR2 reads FNYEAQ. Researchers report immunoSEQ v3.0 was run at survey level. Here immunoSEQ multiplex PCR was the method, and the copy in TCRdb shows in-frame clones only, minus some. There are 20,000 to 30,000 clones in the sample; about 85% occur only once, and 3% to 4.5% lies in the top ten. Concerning this clone itself: What it recognizes is unknown.

The rearrangement joins TRBV7-6 to TRBJ2-5; the match to TRBD2 covers 8 bases. The material was unsorted PBMCs, obtained 1.9 years after starting antiretroviral therapy. This TCR derives from a woman aged 25 to 39 with HIV. In nucleotides, the CDR3 is TGTGCCAGCAGCTTAGCTTCGGGGGGGTACCAAGAGACCCAGTACTTC. Translated: CASSLASGGYQETQYF.